This is a list of T cell receptor beta chains from one sample in a study of blood T cells in healthy people across ages. TCRdb reprocessed the 5' RACE reads via MiXCR and lists one record per CDR3 protein. The sample shows over 700,000 distinct CDR3 sequences, approximately 25% of them seen only once. These data also formed part of another study, on T cells of mothers and their children.

The sequencing sample was made of blood. The receptors originated from a boy younger than 18 in good health. Each CDR3 is given with its conserved first and last residue. Fields, in order: clone size, D gene, V gene, J gene, CDR3 DNA, CDR3 protein. The D gene is left open where the match is weak. Rows give clone size only sometimes, using once, few, many, or a class for an expanded clone.

few	.	TRBV27	TRBJ2-7	TGTGCCAGCAGTTTGAACGGCGAGCACTCCTACGAGCAGTACTTC	CASSLNGEHSYEQYF
.	TRBD2	TRBV3-1	TRBJ2-7	TGTGCCAGCAGCCAAGCCCCACTAGCGGGAGCGGGCGAGCAGTACTTC	CASSQAPLAGAGEQYF
.	.	TRBV4-1	TRBJ2-5	TGCGCCAGCAGCCAAGGAGGGATACTAGAGGGGGAGCAGTACTTC	CASSQGGILEGEQYF
.	.	TRBV12-3/TRBV12-4	TRBJ2-3	TGTGCCAGCAGTTCCTCGGACCGCGCCGTCACAGATACGCAGTATTTT	CASSSSDRAVTDTQYF
.	TRBD1	TRBV12-3/TRBV12-4	TRBJ2-7	TGTGCCAGCAAGGGGGCGAATAGCTACGAGCAGTACTTC	CASKGANSYEQYF
.	.	TRBV29-1	TRBJ1-1	TGCAGCGCGTTGAACACTGAAGCTTTCTTT	CSALNTEAFF
few	.	TRBV7-6	TRBJ1-1	TGTGCCAGCAGCTTACTGTCCCAGATGAGCACTGAAGCTTTCTTT	CASSLLSQMSTEAFF
few	.	TRBV24-1	TRBJ2-2	TGTGCCACCGGGACTGCCAACACCGGGGAGCTGTTTTTT	CATGTANTGELFF
few	.	TRBV5-1	TRBJ1-1	TGCGCCAGCAGCCCGGATTTAGGGGGTTTTGAGTTGGGTTACGGCACTGAAGCTTTCTTT	CASSPDLGGFELGYGTEAFF
.	.	TRBV7-7	TRBJ2-1	TGTGCTAGCAGCACCAGTGGTTCTAATGAGCAGTTCTTC	CASSTSGSNEQFF
.	.	TRBV9	TRBJ2-1	TGTGCCAGCAGCGTAGAGGAGGGTCTCGATGAGCAGTTCTTC	CASSVEEGLDEQFF
.	TRBD2	TRBV18	TRBJ2-7	TGTGCCAGCTCGACCTCTAGCGGCCTCGACGAGCAGTACTTC	CASSTSSGLDEQYF
few	.	TRBV6-1	TRBJ2-5	TGTGCCAGCAGTGAAGTGCCGAAAGAGGAGACCCAGTACTTC	CASSEVPKEETQYF
.	TRBD2	TRBV7-9	TRBJ2-5	TGTGCCAGCAGCCCGTTCTCCCTGACTAGCCTCCAAGAGACCCAGTACTTC	CASSPFSLTSLQETQYF
few	.	TRBV29-1	TRBJ2-3	TGCAGCGTACAGGGTCCAGATACGCAGTATTTT	CSVQGPDTQYF
few	.	TRBV7-2	TRBJ2-2	TGTGCCAGCAGCTTAGTAGATATGAACACCGGGGAGCTGTTTTTT	CASSLVDMNTGELFF
.	TRBD1	TRBV29-1	TRBJ2-1	TGCAGCGTTGATAGACGGGACAGGGAAAGTAATGAGCAGTTCTTC	CSVDRRDRESNEQFF
many	.	TRBV10-2	TRBJ2-7	TGCGCCAGCAGTGAGGGTAGCGAGCAGTACTTC	CASSEGSEQYF
few	.	TRBV28	TRBJ2-1	TGTGCCAGCGTCGCAGGCGGCAATGAGCAGTTCTTC	CASVAGGNEQFF
.	TRBD2	TRBV13	TRBJ2-3	TGTGCCAGCAGCTCGAAAACTAGCGGGGGGGTCACAGATACGCAGTATTTT	CASSSKTSGGVTDTQYF
.	TRBD1	TRBV6-5	TRBJ1-1	TGTGCCAGCAGTTACTGGCAGGGGGAATTTGTTGAAGCTTTCTTT	CASSYWQGEFVEAFF
.	.	TRBV6-5	TRBJ2-4	TGCTCCAGCTCTACCTTAGGCAGGGGCAACATTCAGTACTTC	CSSSTLGRGNIQYF
many	.	TRBV12-3/TRBV12-4	TRBJ1-1	TGTGCCAGCAGCCGAGACCCGAACACTGAAGCTTTCTTT	CASSRDPNTEAFF
.	.	TRBV28	TRBJ1-4	TGTGCCAGCAGCCACACGACACTCCGGCGATCCGAAAAACTGTTTTTT	CASSHTTLRRSEKLFF
few	.	TRBV27	TRBJ2-7	TGTGCCAGCAGTCCAGGGATAGTCCCCTACGAGCAGTACTTC	CASSPGIVPYEQYF
many	.	TRBV7-2	TRBJ2-5	TGTGCCAGCAGCTTCTTATTGGAGACCCAGTACTTC	CASSFLLETQYF
once	TRBD2	TRBV12-3/TRBV12-4	TRBJ2-1	TGTGCCAGCAGTTTTCGGACTAGCGGGAGACAGAACCACAATGAGCAGTTCTTC	CASSFRTSGRQNHNEQFF